This T cell receptor beta chain is drawn from a study of regulatory T cells in long-lasting Graves disease. Study background: Over 5 years of antithyroid drugs plus positive TSH receptor antibodies defined persistent Graves' disease.

The time point denotes: persistent/refractory GD, antithyroid drugs over 5 years with positive TRAb. The authors made the TCR library using RNA they extracted from PBMCs. Patients came from an endocrinology department in Xi'an, China. Whole-study findings and limits: Whereas more than 950 public clonotypes were shared by new patients, persistent patients shared more, at a few thousand.

Investigators prepared the TCR beta libraries by applying iRepertoire HTBI primers and Arm-PCR of CDR3 regions. TCRdb re-derived calls from the multiplex PCR reads in MiXCR, one entry per CDR3 protein. The data show some 370,000 distinct CDR3 sequences, 20% to 25% seen once. This clonotype appeared many times. The target antigen is unknown. Here the sequenced sample was peripheral blood mononuclear cells (PBMCs), taken when the disease was refractory, from a patient treated with antithyroid drugs. This receptor was identified in a woman between 35 and 50 years old with Graves disease.

The CDR3 spells CASSQSGIRVEDSPLHF. The CDR3 bases are TGTGCCAGCAGCCAATCCGGGATCAGGGTTGAAGATTCACCCCTCCACTTT. This sequence joins TRBV11-2 and TRBJ1-6; a possible D gene is TRBD1 (5 bases). From germline, CDR1 is SGHAT and CDR2 FQNNGV. The CDR3 runs to 17 residues. The V end lost 5 bases, the J end lost 8 bases, and 22 bases lay between the germline ends.